This T cell receptor (beta chain) came from a study of T cell responses to AZD1222 COVID-19 vaccine. Study-wide results and caveats: Vaccine-associated CD4 TCRs spanned spike, dominant at 160-218 and 743-854. The reported proportion of spike-specific TCRs targeting unmutated variant regions was nearly half.

The CDR3 loop spans 17 amino acids. Trimming shortened V by 0 bases and J by 5 bases, and 19 bases separated the two germline ends. Germline CDR1 MNHNS, CDR2 SASEGT. About this clone: Its antigen is not identified.

Method: immunoSEQ multiplex PCR; TCRdb's copy keeps in-frame clones and lacks some. The sample includes roughly 190,000 clones, approximately 93% seen only once; the top ten take about 3.9%. This chain connects TRBV6-1 to TRBJ1-2, with D perhaps matching TRBD1 (5 bases). This TCR was sampled from an adult in good health. Sequenced here: peripheral blood, sampled on day 0 of AZD1222 vaccination. In DNA, the CDR3 is TGTGCCAGCAGTGAAGCGCCCAAGGGACGGGGGTATTATGGCTACACCTTC. It codes for CASSEAPKGRGYYGYTF.